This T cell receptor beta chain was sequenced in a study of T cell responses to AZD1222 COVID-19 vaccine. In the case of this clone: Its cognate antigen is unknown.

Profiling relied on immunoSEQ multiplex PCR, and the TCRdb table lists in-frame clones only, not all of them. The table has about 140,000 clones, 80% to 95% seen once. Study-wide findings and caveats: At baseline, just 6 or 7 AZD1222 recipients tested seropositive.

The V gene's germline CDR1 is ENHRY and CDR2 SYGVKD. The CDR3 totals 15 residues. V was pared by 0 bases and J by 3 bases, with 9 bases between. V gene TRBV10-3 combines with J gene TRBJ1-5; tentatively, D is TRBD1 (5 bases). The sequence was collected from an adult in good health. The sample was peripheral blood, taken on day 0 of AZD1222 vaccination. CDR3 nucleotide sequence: TGTGCCATCAGTGAGTCGAGAGGGGACAATCAGCCCCAGCATTTT. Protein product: CAISESRGDNQPQHF.